This T cell receptor (beta chain) stems from a study of T cell repertoires in cytomegalovirus infection. Turning to the study itself: HLA-C-restricted CMV epitopes, recently identified, and well-studied HLA-B-restricted ones were used by the study. Indications came from public TCR beta signatures; they pointed to CMV infection and to a matching HLA type.

TCRdb recomputed calls from the reads with MiXCR, one row per CDR3 protein. Here the sample spans some 110,000 distinct CDR3 sequences, about 31% being singletons. J lost 5 bases, V lost 7 bases, and 7 bases had no gene match. The V gene's germline CDR1 is WSHSY and CDR2 SAAADI. CDR3 length: 15 residues. Note on this clonotype: What it binds is not known.

The input for sequencing was CD8+ T cells from cultured PBMCs, taken from culture after CMV antigen stimulation. The sequence was collected from a human donor in good health (CMV status not recorded). Some clones in this sample may be carry-over from other donors' samples. The chain combines TRBV10-2 with TRBJ2-2, with 10 bases lining up with TRBD2. The CDR3 DNA follows: TGCGCCAGCAAACTAGCGGGATCCAATACCGGGGAGCTGTTTTTT. This encodes CASKLAGSNTGELFF.